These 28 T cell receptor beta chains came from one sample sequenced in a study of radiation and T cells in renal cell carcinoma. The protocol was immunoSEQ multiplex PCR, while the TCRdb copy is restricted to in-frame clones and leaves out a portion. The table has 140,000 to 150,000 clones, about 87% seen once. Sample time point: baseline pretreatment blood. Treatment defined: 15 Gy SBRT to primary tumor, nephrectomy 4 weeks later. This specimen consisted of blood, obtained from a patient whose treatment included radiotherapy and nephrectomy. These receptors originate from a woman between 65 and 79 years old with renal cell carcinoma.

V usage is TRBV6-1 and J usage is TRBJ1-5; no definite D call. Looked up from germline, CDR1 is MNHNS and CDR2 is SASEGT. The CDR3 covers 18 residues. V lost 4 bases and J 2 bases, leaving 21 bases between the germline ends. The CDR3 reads CASSVPRRRWVGNQPQHF. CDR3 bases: TGTGCCAGCAGTGTGCCGAGGCGTCGTTGGGTAGGCAATCAGCCCCAGCATTTT.

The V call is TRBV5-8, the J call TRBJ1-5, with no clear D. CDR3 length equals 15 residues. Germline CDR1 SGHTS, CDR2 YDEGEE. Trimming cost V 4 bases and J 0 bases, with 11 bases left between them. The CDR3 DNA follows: TGTGCCAGCAGCACCGGACGGTATAGCAATCAGCCCCAGCATTTT. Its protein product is CASSTGRYSNQPQHF. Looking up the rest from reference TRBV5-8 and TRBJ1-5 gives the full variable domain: EAGVTQSPTHLIKTRGQQATLRCSPISGHTSVYWYQQALGLGLQFLLWYDEGEERNRGNFPPRFSGRQFPNYSSELNVNALELEDSALYLCASSTGRYSNQPQHFGDGTRLSIL.

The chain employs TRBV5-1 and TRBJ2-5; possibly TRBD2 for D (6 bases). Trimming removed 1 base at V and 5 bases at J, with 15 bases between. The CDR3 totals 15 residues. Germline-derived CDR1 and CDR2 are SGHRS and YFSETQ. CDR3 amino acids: CASSLPRGRQETQYF. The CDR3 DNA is TGCGCCAGCAGCTTGCCTCGGGGGAGGCAGGAGACCCAGTACTTC.

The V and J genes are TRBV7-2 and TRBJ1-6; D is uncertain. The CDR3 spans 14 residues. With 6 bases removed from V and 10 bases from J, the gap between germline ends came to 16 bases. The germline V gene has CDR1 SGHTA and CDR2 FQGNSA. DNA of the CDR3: TGTGCCAGCAGGCAGGACTCAAAGTGGTCACCCCTCCACTTT. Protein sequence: CASRQDSKWSPLHF. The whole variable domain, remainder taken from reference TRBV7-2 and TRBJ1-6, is GAGVSQSPSNKVTEKGKDVELRCDPISGHTALYWYRQSLGQGLEFLIYFQGNSAPDKSGLPSDRFSAERTGGSVSTLTIQRTQQEDSAVYLCASRQDSKWSPLHFGNGTRLTVT.

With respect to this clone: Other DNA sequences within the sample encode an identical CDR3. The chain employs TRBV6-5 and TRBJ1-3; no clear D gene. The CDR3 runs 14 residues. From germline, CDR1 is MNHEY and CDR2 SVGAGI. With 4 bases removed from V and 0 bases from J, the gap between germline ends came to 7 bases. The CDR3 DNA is TGTGCCAGCAGTTTCAGAGTCTCTGGAAACACCATATATTTT. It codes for CASSFRVSGNTIYF.

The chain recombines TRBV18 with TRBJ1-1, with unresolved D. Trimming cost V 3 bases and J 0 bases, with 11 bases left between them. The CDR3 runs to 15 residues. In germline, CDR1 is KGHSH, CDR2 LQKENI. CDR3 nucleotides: TGTGCCAGCTCACCCACGGTAACGGTGAACACTGAAGCTTTCTTT. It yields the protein CASSPTVTVNTEAFF.

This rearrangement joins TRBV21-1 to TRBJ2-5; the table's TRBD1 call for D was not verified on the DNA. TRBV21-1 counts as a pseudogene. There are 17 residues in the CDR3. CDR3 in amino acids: CASSKDWKGVYQETQYF. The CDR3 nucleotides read TGTGCCAGCAGCAAAGACTGGAAGGGGGTGTACCAAGAGACCCAGTACTTC.

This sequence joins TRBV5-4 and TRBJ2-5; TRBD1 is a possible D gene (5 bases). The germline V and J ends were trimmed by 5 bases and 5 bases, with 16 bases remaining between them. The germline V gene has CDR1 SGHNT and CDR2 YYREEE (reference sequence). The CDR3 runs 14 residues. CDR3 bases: TGTGCCAGCAGGCCGACAGAGAGAGTGGAGACCCAGTACTTC. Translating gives CASRPTERVETQYF.

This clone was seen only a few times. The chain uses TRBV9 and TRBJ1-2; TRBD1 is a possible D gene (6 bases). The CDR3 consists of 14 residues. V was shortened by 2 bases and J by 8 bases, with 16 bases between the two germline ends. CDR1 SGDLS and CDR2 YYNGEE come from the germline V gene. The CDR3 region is CASSVRQGSAGYTF. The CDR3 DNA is TGTGCCAGCAGCGTGCGGCAGGGGTCTGCGGGCTACACCTTC.

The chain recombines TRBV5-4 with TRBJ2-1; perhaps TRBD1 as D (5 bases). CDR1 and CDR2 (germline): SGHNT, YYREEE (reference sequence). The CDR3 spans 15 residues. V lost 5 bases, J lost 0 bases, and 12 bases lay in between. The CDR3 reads CASSVQVGSYNEQFF. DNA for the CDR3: TGTGCCAGCAGTGTACAGGTGGGCTCCTACAATGAGCAGTTCTTC. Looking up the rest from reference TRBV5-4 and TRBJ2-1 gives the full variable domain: ETGVTQSPTHLIKTRGQQVTLRCSSQSGHNTVSWYQQALGQGPQFIFQYYREEENGRGNFPPRFSGLQFPNYSSELNVNALELDDSALYLCASSVQVGSYNEQFFGPGTRLTVL.

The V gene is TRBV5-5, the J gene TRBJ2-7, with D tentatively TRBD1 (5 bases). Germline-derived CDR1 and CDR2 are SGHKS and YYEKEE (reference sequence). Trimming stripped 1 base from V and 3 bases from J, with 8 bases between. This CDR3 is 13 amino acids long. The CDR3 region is CASSLKGYYEQYF. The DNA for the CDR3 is TGTGCCAGCAGCTTGAAGGGGTACTACGAGCAGTACTTC.

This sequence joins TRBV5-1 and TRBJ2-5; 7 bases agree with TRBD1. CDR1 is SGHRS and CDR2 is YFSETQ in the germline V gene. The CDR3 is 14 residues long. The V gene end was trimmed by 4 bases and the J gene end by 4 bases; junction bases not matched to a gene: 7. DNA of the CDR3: TGCGCCAGCAGCACGACAGGGTCAGGAGAGACCCAGTACTTC. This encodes CASSTTGSGETQYF.

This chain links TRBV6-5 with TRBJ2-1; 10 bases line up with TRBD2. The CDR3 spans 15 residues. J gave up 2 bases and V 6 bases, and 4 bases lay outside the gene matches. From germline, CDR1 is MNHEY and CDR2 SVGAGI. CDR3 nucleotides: TGTGCCAGCAGGCTAACTAGCGGGGCCTACAATGAGCAGTTCTTC. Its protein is CASRLTSGAYNEQFF.

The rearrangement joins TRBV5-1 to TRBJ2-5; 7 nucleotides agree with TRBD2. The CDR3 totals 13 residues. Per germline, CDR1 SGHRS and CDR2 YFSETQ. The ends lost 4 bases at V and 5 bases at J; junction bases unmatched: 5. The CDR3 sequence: CASSPWGGETQYF. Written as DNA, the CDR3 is TGCGCCAGCAGCCCTTGGGGGGGGGAGACCCAGTACTTC.

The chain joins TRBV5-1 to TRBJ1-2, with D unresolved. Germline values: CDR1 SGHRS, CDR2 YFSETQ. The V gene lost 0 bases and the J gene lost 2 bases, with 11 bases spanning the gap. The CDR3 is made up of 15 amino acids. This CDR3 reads CASSLASSINYGYTF. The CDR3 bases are TGCGCCAGCAGCTTGGCCTCTAGTATCAACTATGGCTACACCTTC. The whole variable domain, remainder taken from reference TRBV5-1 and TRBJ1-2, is KAGVTQTPRYLIKTRGQQVTLSCSPISGHRSVSWYQQTPGQGLQFLFEYFSETQRNKGNFPGRFSGRQFSNSRSEMNVSTLELGDSALYLCASSLASSINYGYTFGSGTRLTVV.

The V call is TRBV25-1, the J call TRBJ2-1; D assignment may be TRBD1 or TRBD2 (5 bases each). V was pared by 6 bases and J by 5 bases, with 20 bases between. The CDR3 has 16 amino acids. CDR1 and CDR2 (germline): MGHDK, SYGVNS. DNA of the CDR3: TGTGCCAGCAGGGGTTGGGACCCGACCCTTGACAATGAGCAGTTCTTC. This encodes CASRGWDPTLDNEQFF.

As DNA, the CDR3 is TGTGCCACCAGCAGTCGACAGGGGGCGAAGGAAAAACTGTTTTTT. The encoded protein is CATSSRQGAKEKLFF. The rearrangement joins TRBV15 to TRBJ1-4; 10 nucleotides align to TRBD1. The CDR3 spans 15 residues. Germline CDR1 and CDR2: LNHNV and YYDKDF (reference sequence). With V trimmed by 3 bases and J by 8 bases, 6 bases remained unmatched. The variable domain in full, with the rest retrieved from reference TRBV15 and TRBJ1-4, is DAMVIQNPRYQVTQFGKPVTLSCSQTLNHNVMYWYQQKSSQAPKLLFHYYDKDFNNEADTPDNFQSRRPNTSFCFLDIRSPGLGDTAMYLCATSSRQGAKEKLFFGSGTQLSVL.

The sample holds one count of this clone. In DNA, the CDR3 is TGTGCCAGCAGTGAAAAGAATAGGTACTATGGCTACACCTTC. Translated: CASSEKNRYYGYTF. This chain links TRBV6-1 with TRBJ1-2; D is ambiguous. The germline V and J ends were trimmed by 2 bases and 3 bases, with 10 bases remaining between them. CDR1 and CDR2 from the germline V gene are MNHNS and SASEGT. The CDR3 contains 14 residues.

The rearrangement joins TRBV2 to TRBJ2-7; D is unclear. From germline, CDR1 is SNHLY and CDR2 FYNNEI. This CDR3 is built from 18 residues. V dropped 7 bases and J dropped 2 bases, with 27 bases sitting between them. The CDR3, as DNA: TGTGCCAGCAAGGAGAAGGCCTTGGACCGCAGCGTCGCCTACGAGCAGTACTTC. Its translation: CASKEKALDRSVAYEQYF.

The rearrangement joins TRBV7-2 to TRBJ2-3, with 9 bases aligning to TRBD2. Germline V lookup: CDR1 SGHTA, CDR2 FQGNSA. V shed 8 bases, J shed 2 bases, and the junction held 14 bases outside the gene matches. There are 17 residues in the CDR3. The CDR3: CASQKKGLAGFTDTQYF. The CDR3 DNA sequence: TGTGCCAGCCAAAAGAAGGGTCTAGCGGGGTTCACAGATACGCAGTATTTT.

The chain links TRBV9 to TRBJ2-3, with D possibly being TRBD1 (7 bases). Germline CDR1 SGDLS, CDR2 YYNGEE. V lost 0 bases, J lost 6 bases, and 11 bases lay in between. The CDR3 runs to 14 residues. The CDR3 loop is CASSVGRGLDTQYF. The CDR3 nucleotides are TGTGCCAGCAGCGTAGGGAGGGGGCTGGATACGCAGTATTTT. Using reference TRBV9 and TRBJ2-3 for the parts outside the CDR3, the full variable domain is DSGVTQTPKHLITATGQRVTLRCSPRSGDLSVYWYQQSLDQGLQFLIQYYNGEERAKGNILERFSAQQFPDLHSELNLSSLELGDSALYFCASSVGRGLDTQYFGPGTRLTVL.

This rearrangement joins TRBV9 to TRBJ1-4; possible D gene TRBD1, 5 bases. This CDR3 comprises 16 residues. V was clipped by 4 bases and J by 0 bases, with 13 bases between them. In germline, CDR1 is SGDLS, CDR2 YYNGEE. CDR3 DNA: TGTGCCAGCAGCAGATGGGACCGCACAACTAATGAAAAACTGTTTTTT. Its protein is CASSRWDRTTNEKLFF.

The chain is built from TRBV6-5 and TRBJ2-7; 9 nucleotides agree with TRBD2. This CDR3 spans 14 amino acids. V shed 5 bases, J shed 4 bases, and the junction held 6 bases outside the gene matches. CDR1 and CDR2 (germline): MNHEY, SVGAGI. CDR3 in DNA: TGTGCCAGCAGTGTGCGGGGGGGCTCTTACGAGCAGTACTTC. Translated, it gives CASSVRGGSYEQYF.

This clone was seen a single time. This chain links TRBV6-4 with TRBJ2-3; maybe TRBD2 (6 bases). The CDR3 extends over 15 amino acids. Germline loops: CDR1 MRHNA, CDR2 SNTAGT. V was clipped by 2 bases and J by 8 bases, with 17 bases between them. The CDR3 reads CASSDRPAGQATQYF. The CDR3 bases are TGTGCCAGCAGTGACAGGCCAGCGGGCCAGGCTACGCAGTATTTT.

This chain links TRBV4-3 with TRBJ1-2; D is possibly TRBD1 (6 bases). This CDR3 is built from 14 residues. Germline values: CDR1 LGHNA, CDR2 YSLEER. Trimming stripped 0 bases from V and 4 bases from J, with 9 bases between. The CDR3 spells CASSQEGGPYGYTF. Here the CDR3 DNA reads TGCGCCAGCAGCCAAGAAGGGGGTCCCTATGGCTACACCTTC.

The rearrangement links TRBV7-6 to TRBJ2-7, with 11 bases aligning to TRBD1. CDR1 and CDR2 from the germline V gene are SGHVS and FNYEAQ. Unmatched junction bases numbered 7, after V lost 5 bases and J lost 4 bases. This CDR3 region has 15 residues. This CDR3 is CASSRGTGGGYEQYF. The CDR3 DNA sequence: TGTGCCAGCAGCCGGGGGACAGGGGGAGGTTACGAGCAGTACTTC.

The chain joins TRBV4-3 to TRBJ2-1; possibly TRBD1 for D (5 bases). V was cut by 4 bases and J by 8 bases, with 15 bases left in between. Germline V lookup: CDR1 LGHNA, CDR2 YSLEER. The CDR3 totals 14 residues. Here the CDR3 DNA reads TGCGCCAGCAGCCGCTTTTTGGGGCGCGATGAGCAGTTCTTC. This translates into CASSRFLGRDEQFF.

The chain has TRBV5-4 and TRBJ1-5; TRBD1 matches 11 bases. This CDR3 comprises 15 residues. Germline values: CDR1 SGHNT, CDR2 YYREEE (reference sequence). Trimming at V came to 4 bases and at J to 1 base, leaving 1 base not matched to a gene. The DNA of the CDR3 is TGTGCCAGCAGCCGGGACAGGGGGAGCAATCAGCCCCAGCATTTT. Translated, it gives CASSRDRGSNQPQHF.